Each of the 14 T cell receptor beta chains below was sequenced from the same sample in a study of shared clonotypes between healthy human individuals. The method was immunoSEQ multiplex PCR; TCRdb's version includes in-frame clones alone and lacks a portion of them. Here the sample spans about 960,000 clones, about three quarters being singletons. The specimen was memory CD4+ T cells sorted from blood. Sample subset: CD45RA-negative fraction. All receptors derive from a man in his late teens or twenties in good health.

In its sample, this clone was seen a few times. The junction departs from germline at one end; a sequencing error may be responsible. CDR3 sequence: CASSPSSPFTGELFF. Here the CDR3 DNA reads TGTGCTAGCAGTCCCAGCTCCCCCTTCACCGGGGAGCTGTTTTTT. The rearrangement links TRBV7-7 to TRBJ2-2; D gene unclear. This CDR3 spans 15 amino acids. Germline lookup yields CDR1 SSHAT and CDR2 FNYEAQ (reference sequence).

The rearrangement uses TRBV6-6 and TRBJ2-2; D is possibly TRBD2 (6 bases). V lost 0 bases, J lost 6 bases, and 14 bases lay in between. CDR3 length: 16 residues. Germline values: CDR1 MNHNY, CDR2 SVGAGI (reference sequence). CDR3 loop: CASSYSTRLVAGELFF. The CDR3 DNA sequence: TGTGCCAGCAGTTACTCGACTAGACTTGTGGCCGGGGAGCTGTTTTTT.

V gene TRBV30 combines with J gene TRBJ2-5, with D perhaps matching TRBD2 (7 bases). With 5 bases removed from V and 2 bases from J, the gap between germline ends came to 21 bases. Germline lookup yields CDR1 GTSNPN and CDR2 SVGIG (reference sequence). The CDR3 length is 16 residues. CDR3 DNA sequence: TGTGCCTGGTCCCCTCGTGGGGGGGGCCTTCAAGAGACCCAGTACTTC. Translated: CAWSPRGGGLQETQYF.

The chain carries TRBV30 and TRBJ1-6; TRBD1 might be the D (6 bases). The CDR3 extends over 15 amino acids. Trimming left V 0 bases short and J 13 bases short, with 19 bases between. Germline assignment: CDR1 GTSNPN and CDR2 SVGIG (reference sequence). For the CDR3, the DNA is TGTGCCTGGAGTGTAGAAGGGGGTCCGTTGGGGCCCCTCCACTTT. It specifies CAWSVEGGPLGPLHF.

This chain links TRBV10-2 with TRBJ2-5, with 13 nucleotides matching TRBD2. From germline, CDR1 is WSHSY and CDR2 SAAADI. The V and J ends lost 6 bases and 1 base, in that order; junction bases with no gene match: 11. The CDR3 is 18 residues long. The CDR3 sequence is CASRPGLAGFTGQETQYF. The CDR3 nucleotides read TGCGCCAGCAGGCCGGGACTAGCGGGATTTACGGGCCAAGAGACCCAGTACTTC.

The table lists this clone with a few counts. The rearrangement links TRBV28 to TRBJ1-1, with 7 bases matching TRBD1. This CDR3 has 12 amino acids. V dropped 5 bases and J dropped 6; count of bases not matched to a gene: 3. CDR1 is MDHEN, CDR2 SYDVKM, per germline. The CDR3: CASSDRVAEAFF. CDR3 DNA: TGTGCCAGCAGTGACAGGGTCGCTGAAGCTTTCTTT.

J is TRBJ2-5 and V is TRBV25-1, with 10 bases identical to TRBD2. V lost 5 bases to trimming and J lost 6 bases; unmatched junction nucleotides: 9. The CDR3 totals 15 residues. Germline V lookup: CDR1 MGHDK, CDR2 SYGVNS. CDR3 sequence: CASSFSGGAEKTQYF. The CDR3, as DNA: TGTGCCAGCAGTTTCAGCGGGGGGGCCGAAAAGACCCAGTACTTC. Complete variable domain (other parts from reference TRBV25-1 and TRBJ2-5): EADIYQTPRYLVIGTGKKITLECSQTMGHDKMYWYQQDPGMELHLIHYSYGVNSTEKGDLSSESTVSRIRTEHFPLTLESARPSHTSQYLCASSFSGGAEKTQYFGPGTRLLVL.

This clone was observed a single time. A far bigger clonotype differs at one base, so this is likely a read error. The sample has other DNA sequences that encode this CDR3 too. The chain recombines TRBV2 with TRBJ2-7; D is unresolved. The CDR3 contains 12 residues. Trimming removed 3 bases from V and 4 bases from J, with 7 bases in between. Germline assignment: CDR1 SNHLY and CDR2 FYNNEI. The CDR3, as DNA: TGTGCCAGCAGTGACAGAACATACGAGCAGTACTTC. It specifies CASSDRTYEQYF.

The DNA for the CDR3 is TGTGCCAGCAGCGATAATCGAGAGACCCAGTACTTC. It is translated as CASSDNRETQYF. The V call is TRBV7-9, the J call TRBJ2-5; D unresolved. The CDR3 length is 12 residues. Per the germline V gene, CDR1 is SEHNR and CDR2 is FQNEAQ (reference sequence). V lost 5 bases and J lost 4, with 8 bases in between.

The J gene is TRBJ1-1, the V gene TRBV29-1, with D tentatively TRBD1 (5 bases). Trimming took 3 bases from V and 3 from J, leaving 11 bases between them. CDR1 and CDR2 from the germline V gene are SQVTM and ANQGSEA. The CDR3 has 13 amino acids. CDR3 nucleotide sequence: TGCAGCGTTGATAGGACAATTTACACTGAAGCTTTCTTT. Translating gives CSVDRTIYTEAFF.

The chain uses TRBV19 and TRBJ2-2, with a possible D match to TRBD1 (6 bases). Germline V gene sequence: CDR1 LNHDA, CDR2 SQIVND (reference sequence). Trimming removed 7 bases at V and 4 bases at J, with 16 bases between. The CDR3 runs 15 residues. The CDR3 loop is CASNHRDRVTGELFF. In DNA form, the CDR3 reads TGTGCCAGTAACCACAGGGATAGAGTCACCGGGGAGCTGTTTTTT.

This clone has at least ten counts. This sequence joins TRBV14 and TRBJ1-6; D is unresolved. Germline V gives CDR1 SGHDN, CDR2 FVKESK. V dropped 4 bases and J dropped 6 bases, with 13 bases sitting between them. CDR3 length: 15 residues. CDR3 DNA sequence: TGTGCCAGCAGCCTCATGGACCATTTTAATTCACCCCTCCACTTT. Amino acids: CASSLMDHFNSPLHF.

The chain couples TRBV18 to TRBJ2-5, with 11 bases lining up with TRBD1. TRBJ2-7 matches the DNA end more closely, so the J call is doubtful. The V gene's germline CDR1 is KGHSH and CDR2 LQKENI. The CDR3 covers 15 residues. CDR3 residues: CASSTGTGGTYEQYF. The CDR3 coding sequence is TGTGCCAGCTCGACCGGGACAGGGGGAACCTACGAGCAGTACTTC.

V usage is TRBV7-9 and J usage is TRBJ1-5; 8 bases map to TRBD1. The CDR3 is made up of 17 amino acids. The germline gives CDR1 SEHNR, CDR2 FQNEAQ (reference sequence). V dropped 0 bases and J dropped 5; count of bases not matched to a gene: 9. The CDR3 bases are TGTGCCAGCAGCTTAGCGCGTTTCGGACAGGGTTATCAGCCCCAGCATTTT. Encoded protein: CASSLARFGQGYQPQHF. Full variable domain (missing parts from reference TRBV7-9 and TRBJ1-5): DTGVSQNPRHKITKRGQNVTFRCDPISEHNRLYWYRQTLGQGPEFLTYFQNEAQLEKSRLLSDRFSAERPKGSFSTLEIQRTEQGDSAMYLCASSLARFGQGYQPQHFGDGTRLSIL.